The subject of this entry is one T cell receptor beta chain. Its specificity is unknown. This sample is drawn from a study of blood T cells in healthy people across ages. Notes on the study in general: Strong correlation existed between TCR beta diversity and naive T cell percentage.

The use of a sample-barcoded 5' primer and a J-beta primer mix characterized a second PCR of about 7 to 12 cycles. TCRdb recomputed calls from the 5' RACE reads with MiXCR, one row per CDR3 protein. Seen here are some 930,000 distinct CDR3 sequences, roughly 29% observed once, and the top ten hold 10% to 13%. Germline CDR1 SGDLS, CDR2 YYNGEE. The CDR3 covers 14 residues. Separately, the same data were catalogued under a study of T cells of mothers and their children.

The V and J genes are TRBV9 and TRBJ2-7; TRBD1 matches 10 bases. The J call may not be correct, given that the DNA end is closer to TRBJ2-5. This clonotype originated in a woman aged 40 to 50 in good health. The material sequenced was blood. The CDR3 is CASTGTGDGETQYF. Here the CDR3 DNA reads TGTGCCAGCACCGGGACAGGGGACGGAGAGACCCAGTACTTC.